These T cell receptor beta chains were read from a single sample in a study of cytomegalovirus exposure and HLA in healthy donors. The protocol was immunoSEQ multiplex PCR, while the TCRdb copy is restricted to in-frame clones and leaves out a portion. This table holds about 100,000 clones, about 72% found once. The sample consisted of PBMCs. These receptors came from a woman aged 60-75 years in good health and CMV-seropositive. Each CDR3 is given with its conserved first and last residue. A D gene is named only where the DNA matches it firmly. A row's size may be missing; if present it is once, few, many or a size class.

CDR3 DNA: TGTGCCATCGACTCCCTCGGGGTCGGGGAGCTGTTTTTT; CDR3 protein: CAIDSLGVGELFF; D gene: .; J gene: TRBJ2-2; V gene: TRBV6-1; clone size: .; CDR3 length: 13
CDR3 DNA: TGTGCCAGCGCGGTAACAGGGGGCAATGAGCAGTTCTTC; CDR3 protein: CASAVTGGNEQFF; D gene: TRBD1; J gene: TRBJ2-1; V gene: TRBV11-2; clone size: .; CDR3 length: 13
CDR3 DNA: TGTGCCTGGAGTCTCAGGGGGAACACTGAAGCTTTCTTT; CDR3 protein: CAWSLRGNTEAFF; D gene: .; J gene: TRBJ1-1; V gene: TRBV30; clone size: .; CDR3 length: 13
CDR3 DNA: TGCGCCAGCAGCTCTTTTGGTGGAGATGGCTACACCTTC; CDR3 protein: CASSSFGGDGYTF; D gene: .; J gene: TRBJ1-2; V gene: TRBV5-1; clone size: .; CDR3 length: 13
CDR3 DNA: TGTGCCAGCAGCTTAACAGACACCATCAAAAACATTCAGTACTTC; CDR3 protein: CASSLTDTIKNIQYF; D gene: .; J gene: TRBJ2-4; V gene: TRBV7-9; clone size: once; CDR3 length: 15
CDR3 DNA: TGTGCCAGCAGTTTAGGGGGCGCAAACTATGGCTACACCTTC; CDR3 protein: CASSLGGANYGYTF; D gene: .; J gene: TRBJ1-2; V gene: TRBV28; clone size: .; CDR3 length: 14
CDR3 DNA: TGTGCCAGCAGTTACCGGGGATTAACAGGGAACTATGGCTACACCTTC; CDR3 protein: CASSYRGLTGNYGYTF; D gene: .; J gene: TRBJ1-2; V gene: TRBV6-5; clone size: .; CDR3 length: 16
CDR3 DNA: TGTGCCAGCAGTTTCTACGGGGGGAACGAGCAGTACTTC; CDR3 protein: CASSFYGGNEQYF; D gene: TRBD2; J gene: TRBJ2-7; V gene: TRBV27; clone size: .; CDR3 length: 13
CDR3 DNA: TGCGCCAGCAGCTTGGCCAGGGCTTCATACACCGGGGAGCTGTTTTTT; CDR3 protein: CASSLARASYTGELFF; D gene: .; J gene: TRBJ2-2; V gene: TRBV5-1; clone size: .; CDR3 length: 16
CDR3 DNA: TGTGCCAGCCGGGGTGCTAACTATGGCTACACCTTC; CDR3 protein: CASRGANYGYTF; D gene: .; J gene: TRBJ1-2; V gene: TRBV18; clone size: .; CDR3 length: 12
CDR3 DNA: TGTGCCAGCAGTTATTCGCGGGGGCTAAGCTCCTACGAGCAGTACTTC; CDR3 protein: CASSYSRGLSSYEQYF; D gene: .; J gene: TRBJ2-7; V gene: TRBV6-6; clone size: .; CDR3 length: 16
CDR3 DNA: TGTGCCAGCAGTTTCGAGTATTCCGGGGGAAAACTGTTTTTT; CDR3 protein: CASSFEYSGGKLFF; D gene: .; J gene: TRBJ1-4; V gene: TRBV14; clone size: .; CDR3 length: 14
CDR3 DNA: TGTGCCACCGACGGAGGCTCCGGGGTTGGCTACACCTTC; CDR3 protein: CATDGGSGVGYTF; D gene: .; J gene: TRBJ1-2; V gene: TRBV10-3; clone size: .; CDR3 length: 13
CDR3 DNA: TGCGCCAGCAGCCCAGGGACACCCGCGTATGGCTACACCTTC; CDR3 protein: CASSPGTPAYGYTF; D gene: .; J gene: TRBJ1-2; V gene: TRBV5-1; clone size: .; CDR3 length: 14
CDR3 DNA: TGTGCCAGCAGGGGAGGAGTTCGCCGAACCTACGAGCAGTACTTC; CDR3 protein: CASRGGVRRTYEQYF; D gene: .; J gene: TRBJ2-7; V gene: TRBV6-1; clone size: .; CDR3 length: 15
CDR3 DNA: TGCGCCAGCAGTGAAGGACAGTTCACCGGGGAGCTGTTTTTT; CDR3 protein: CASSEGQFTGELFF; D gene: .; J gene: TRBJ2-2; V gene: TRBV10-1; clone size: .; CDR3 length: 14
CDR3 DNA: TGTGCCAGTAGCACCCCCTCGGCCCGAGCGGGATTCTACAATGAGCAGTTCTTC; CDR3 protein: CASSTPSARAGFYNEQFF; D gene: TRBD2; J gene: TRBJ2-1; V gene: TRBV19; clone size: .; CDR3 length: 18
CDR3 DNA: TGTGCCAGCAGCTCCGGAGCTTCTAGATTACAGTTCTTC; CDR3 protein: CASSSGASRLQFF; D gene: .; J gene: TRBJ2-1; V gene: TRBV6-5; clone size: .; CDR3 length: 13
CDR3 DNA: TGCGCCAGCAGCTTGACGGGAGACTACGAGCAGTACTTC; CDR3 protein: CASSLTGDYEQYF; D gene: .; J gene: TRBJ2-7; V gene: TRBV5-1; clone size: .; CDR3 length: 13
CDR3 DNA: TGTGCCAGCAGACCCCGGGGAATATTCACAGGGAGATCCTACGAGCAGTACTTC; CDR3 protein: CASRPRGIFTGRSYEQYF; D gene: .; J gene: TRBJ2-7; V gene: TRBV28; clone size: .; CDR3 length: 18
CDR3 DNA: TGTGCCAGCAGCGAGCCGGGACAGGGGGGCACTGAAGCTTTCTTT; CDR3 protein: CASSEPGQGGTEAFF; D gene: TRBD1; J gene: TRBJ1-1; V gene: TRBV5-4; clone size: .; CDR3 length: 15
CDR3 DNA: TGTGCCAGCAGACCAAACCGGGACAGGGTGACCACCGGGGAGCTGTTTTTT; CDR3 protein: CASRPNRDRVTTGELFF; D gene: TRBD1; J gene: TRBJ2-2; V gene: TRBV5-4; clone size: .; CDR3 length: 17
CDR3 DNA: TGTGCCAGCAGATCTAGCAGCGGGGGCTCCTACAATGAGCAGTTCTTC; CDR3 protein: CASRSSSGGSYNEQFF; D gene: TRBD2; J gene: TRBJ2-1; V gene: TRBV27; clone size: .; CDR3 length: 16
CDR3 DNA: TGTGCCAGTAGTGGTGGCAGTAAGGGGGAGACCCAGTACTTC; CDR3 protein: CASSGGSKGETQYF; D gene: .; J gene: TRBJ2-5; V gene: TRBV19; clone size: few; CDR3 length: 14
CDR3 DNA: TGTGCCAGCAGTTACTCGACTCGTTATAACTATGGCTACACCTTC; CDR3 protein: CASSYSTRYNYGYTF; D gene: .; J gene: TRBJ1-2; V gene: TRBV6-5; clone size: .; CDR3 length: 15
CDR3 DNA: TGTGCCAGCAGGGGGAGCCTTTATGGCACTGAAGCTTTCTTT; CDR3 protein: CASRGSLYGTEAFF; D gene: .; J gene: TRBJ1-1; V gene: TRBV5-4; clone size: .; CDR3 length: 14
CDR3 DNA: TGCGCCAGCAGCAGGGGACTAGCGGGAGGGTCCCACAATGAGCAGTTCTTC; CDR3 protein: CASSRGLAGGSHNEQFF; D gene: TRBD2; J gene: TRBJ2-1; V gene: TRBV5-1; clone size: .; CDR3 length: 17
CDR3 DNA: TGTGCCAGCAGCTTGGTGGTGGGAGGAGATACGCAGTATTTT; CDR3 protein: CASSLVVGGDTQYF; D gene: .; J gene: TRBJ2-3; V gene: TRBV5-5; clone size: .; CDR3 length: 14
CDR3 DNA: TGTGCCAGCAGTGACCCGGGACTAGCGGGAGGGTACGAGCAGTACTTC; CDR3 protein: CASSDPGLAGGYEQYF; D gene: TRBD2; J gene: TRBJ2-7; V gene: TRBV2; clone size: .; CDR3 length: 16
CDR3 DNA: TGCGCCAGCAGCTCCTTACTAGCGGTAACAGATACGCAGTATTTT; CDR3 protein: CASSSLLAVTDTQYF; D gene: TRBD2; J gene: TRBJ2-3; V gene: TRBV5-1; clone size: .; CDR3 length: 15
CDR3 DNA: TGTGCCAGCAGCTTGGAGGCAGCGGACTATGGCTACACCTTC; CDR3 protein: CASSLEAADYGYTF; D gene: .; J gene: TRBJ1-2; V gene: TRBV5-4; clone size: .; CDR3 length: 14
CDR3 DNA: TGTGCCAGCAGCCCCGCGGGGGGCTTTGAGCAGTTCTTC; CDR3 protein: CASSPAGGFEQFF; D gene: TRBD2; J gene: TRBJ2-1; V gene: TRBV11-2; clone size: .; CDR3 length: 13
CDR3 DNA: TGTGCCAGCAGCTTAAAGGCAGGGGTGGGCGGCTACACCTTC; CDR3 protein: CASSLKAGVGGYTF; D gene: .; J gene: TRBJ1-2; V gene: TRBV11-2; clone size: .; CDR3 length: 14
CDR3 DNA: TGTGCCAGCAGCTTAGACAGAGAGAACACTGAAGCTTTCTTT; CDR3 protein: CASSLDRENTEAFF; D gene: .; J gene: TRBJ1-1; V gene: TRBV7-3; clone size: .; CDR3 length: 14
CDR3 DNA: TGTGCCAGCAGATCACAGGGAGGGCAGCCCCAGCATTTT; CDR3 protein: CASRSQGGQPQHF; D gene: .; J gene: TRBJ1-5; V gene: TRBV6-1; clone size: .; CDR3 length: 13
CDR3 DNA: TGTGCCATCAGTGAGTCGGGGACAGCCACTGAAGCTTTCTTT; CDR3 protein: CAISESGTATEAFF; D gene: TRBD1; J gene: TRBJ1-1; V gene: TRBV10-3; clone size: few; CDR3 length: 14
CDR3 DNA: TGTGCCAGCAGTTCGATAGCGGGCGCCGGGGAGCTGTTTTTT; CDR3 protein: CASSSIAGAGELFF; D gene: TRBD2; J gene: TRBJ2-2; V gene: TRBV7-2; clone size: .; CDR3 length: 14
CDR3 DNA: TGTACATCACAGGGGGGAAACTATGGCTACACCTTC; CDR3 protein: CTSQGGNYGYTF; D gene: TRBD1; J gene: TRBJ1-2; V gene: TRBV6-1; clone size: .; CDR3 length: 12
CDR3 DNA: TGTGCCAGCAGCCGCGGGTCGGCCGGGGAGCTGTTTTTT; CDR3 protein: CASSRGSAGELFF; D gene: .; J gene: TRBJ2-2; V gene: TRBV14; clone size: .; CDR3 length: 13
CDR3 DNA: TGTGCCAGCAGTCTTTCGTCCGGGGAGCTGTTTTTT; CDR3 protein: CASSLSSGELFF; D gene: .; J gene: TRBJ2-2; V gene: TRBV7-9; clone size: few; CDR3 length: 12
CDR3 DNA: TGCGCCAGCAGCCAACCGGGACAGGGGGCTGGGGCCAACGTCCTGACTTTC; CDR3 protein: CASSQPGQGAGANVLTF; D gene: TRBD1; J gene: TRBJ2-6; V gene: TRBV4-1; clone size: few; CDR3 length: 17
CDR3 DNA: TGTGCCAGCGTAACAGAAAAGAACACCGGGGAGCTGTTTTTT; CDR3 protein: CASVTEKNTGELFF; D gene: .; J gene: TRBJ2-2; V gene: TRBV6-6; clone size: once; CDR3 length: 14
CDR3 DNA: TGCAGCGTTGTCAAGTTCGGCAGGGGAAGTTCACACGAGCAGTACTTC; CDR3 protein: CSVVKFGRGSSHEQYF; D gene: .; J gene: TRBJ2-7; V gene: TRBV29-1; clone size: once; CDR3 length: 16